The 17 T cell receptor beta chains reported below all come from one sample, sequenced in a study of cytomegalovirus exposure and HLA in healthy donors. The PCR was carried out with 60 Vbeta primers and 13 Jbeta primers. Some clones are missing from TCRdb's copy, which holds only in-frame ones; the method was immunoSEQ multiplex PCR. The sample includes a few hundred thousand clones, more than 85% of them seen just once. The sample comprised PBMCs. The receptor set was obtained from a woman aged 18 to 35 in good health and CMV-seronegative.

This chain connects TRBV18 to TRBJ1-2, with 7 bases matching TRBD1. CDR3 length equals 12 residues. V lost 5 bases, J lost 6 bases, and 3 bases stayed unmatched. The germline gives CDR1 KGHSH, CDR2 LQKENI. CDR3 in DNA: TGTGCCAGCTCAAGACAGGGCCATGGCTACACCTTC. Translated, it gives CASSRQGHGYTF. The full variable domain, in which reference TRBV18 and TRBJ1-2 provide the parts outside the CDR3, is NAGVMQNPRHLVRRRGQEARLRCSPMKGHSHVYWYRQLPEEGLKFMVYLQKENIIDESGMPKERFSAEFPKEGPSILRIQQVVRGDSAAYFCASSRQGHGYTFGSGTRLTVV.

This clone is a singleton in its sample. This chain connects TRBV5-1 to TRBJ2-5, with D possibly matching TRBD2 (5 bases). This CDR3 is built from 15 residues. CDR1 and CDR2 (germline): SGHRS, YFSETQ. Between the trimmed V and J ends, which lost 0 bases and 5 bases, there was a span of 14 bases. The CDR3: CASSLDGLRKETQYF. The CDR3 bases are TGCGCCAGCAGCTTGGACGGACTGCGGAAGGAGACCCAGTACTTC. The full variable domain, in which reference TRBV5-1 and TRBJ2-5 provide the parts outside the CDR3, is KAGVTQTPRYLIKTRGQQVTLSCSPISGHRSVSWYQQTPGQGLQFLFEYFSETQRNKGNFPGRFSGRQFSNSRSEMNVSTLELGDSALYLCASSLDGLRKETQYFGPGTRLLVL.

The rearrangement links TRBV30 to TRBJ1-5; 9 bases agree with TRBD1. CDR3 length: 15 residues. In germline, CDR1 is GTSNPN, CDR2 SVGIG (reference sequence). J gave up 4 bases and V 3 bases, and 7 bases lay outside the gene matches. The CDR3 protein is CAWRSGTGLNQPQHF. CDR3 nucleotides: TGTGCCTGGAGGTCCGGGACAGGGCTAAATCAGCCCCAGCATTTT.

V is TRBV4-3 and J is TRBJ1-4; D might be TRBD1 (5 bases). Germline V gene lookup returns CDR1 LGHNA and CDR2 YSLEER. This CDR3 is built from 14 residues. V lost 4 bases and J lost 5, with 11 bases in between. CDR3 residues: CASSPDSYNEKLFF. CDR3 bases: TGCGCCAGCAGCCCCGACAGTTACAATGAAAAACTGTTTTTT.

The chain links TRBV27 to TRBJ1-5; 8 bases fit TRBD1. Germline CDR1 and CDR2: MNHEY and SMNVEV (reference sequence). With V trimmed by 5 bases and J by 5 bases, 8 bases remained unmatched. The CDR3 is 15 amino acids. CDR3 DNA: TGTGCCAGCAGTCCGGGACAGGTTAACTATCAGCCCCAGCATTTT. Translating gives CASSPGQVNYQPQHF.

Worth noting for this clone: Other DNA sequences in the same sample also yield this CDR3. The chain is built from TRBV7-2 and TRBJ2-5, with D possibly being TRBD1 (6 bases). Trimming shortened V by 1 base and J by 5 bases, and 8 bases separated the two germline ends. The CDR3 is 13 amino acids. Germline values: CDR1 SGHTA, CDR2 FQGNSA. CDR3 in amino acids: CASSLGQGETQYF. In DNA, the CDR3 is TGTGCCAGCAGCTTAGGCCAGGGGGAGACCCAGTACTTC.

This clone was seen a single time. The chain combines TRBV7-6 with TRBJ2-2, with TRBD2 matching 13 bases. This CDR3 spans 16 amino acids. With V trimmed by 6 bases and J by 3 bases, 4 bases remained unmatched. CDR1 is SGHVS, CDR2 FNYEAQ, per germline. The CDR3 loop reads CASRRLAGGDTGELFF. The CDR3 bases are TGTGCCAGCAGAAGACTAGCGGGAGGTGACACCGGGGAGCTGTTTTTT.

The CDR3 loop reads CASSYRETGNYGYTF. CDR3 coding DNA: TGTGCCAGCAGTTACCGCGAAACAGGGAACTATGGCTACACCTTC. The rearrangement joins TRBV6-5 to TRBJ1-2, with D perhaps matching TRBD1 (6 bases). CDR3 length equals 15 residues. Germline-derived CDR1 and CDR2 are MNHEY and SVGAGI. The germline V and J ends were trimmed by 2 bases and 2 bases, with 12 bases remaining between them.

The chain uses TRBV9 and TRBJ1-1, with D perhaps matching TRBD1 (6 bases). The CDR3 runs to 14 residues. Trimming stripped 9 bases from V and 3 bases from J, with 18 bases between. Looked up from germline, CDR1 is SGDLS and CDR2 is YYNGEE. The CDR3 is CANLLQGLDTEAFF. The CDR3 coding sequence is TGTGCCAACTTACTACAGGGCCTTGACACTGAAGCTTTCTTT.

This clone was seen only once. This chain links TRBV7-2 with TRBJ2-7; tentatively, D is TRBD1 (6 bases). With 1 base removed from V and 4 bases from J, the gap between germline ends came to 11 bases. CDR1 is SGHTA and CDR2 is FQGNSA in the germline V gene. CDR3 length equals 14 residues. In DNA form, the CDR3 reads TGTGCCAGCAGCTTAGGGGGACAAAGGTACGAGCAGTACTTC. Translated: CASSLGGQRYEQYF. The full variable domain, in which reference TRBV7-2 and TRBJ2-7 provide the parts outside the CDR3, is GAGVSQSPSNKVTEKGKDVELRCDPISGHTALYWYRQSLGQGLEFLIYFQGNSAPDKSGLPSDRFSAERTGGSVSTLTIQRTQQEDSAVYLCASSLGGQRYEQYFGPGTRLTVT.

This clone has only one observation. V usage is TRBV14 and J usage is TRBJ2-5, with TRBD2 matching over 13 bases. Trimming took 1 base from V and 5 from J; bases not matched to a gene: 7. The CDR3 consists of 17 residues. Germline assignment: CDR1 SGHDN and CDR2 FVKESK. The CDR3 here is CASSQVTSGGARETQYF. The CDR3 DNA reads TGTGCCAGCAGCCAAGTCACTAGCGGGGGGGCCAGGGAGACCCAGTACTTC.

The chain employs TRBV13 and TRBJ2-7; TRBD2 might be the D (6 bases). V lost 4 bases and J 3 bases, leaving 19 bases between the germline ends. The germline V gene encodes CDR1 PRHDT and CDR2 FYEKMQ (reference sequence). This CDR3 comprises 16 residues. Here the CDR3 reads CASSSTTSRIFYEQYF. The CDR3 nucleotides are TGTGCCAGCAGCTCCACGACTAGTCGAATTTTCTACGAGCAGTACTTC.

The CDR3 reads CASSQVKGAATNEKLFF. As DNA, the CDR3 is TGCGCCAGCAGCCAAGTAAAAGGGGCCGCAACTAATGAAAAACTGTTTTTT. The chain carries TRBV4-3 and TRBJ1-4, with D maybe TRBD1 (5 bases). Trimming cost V 1 base and J 0 bases, with 12 bases left between them. Germline assignment: CDR1 LGHNA and CDR2 YSLEER. The CDR3 loop spans 17 amino acids.

The V call is TRBV9, the J call TRBJ2-1; 10 nucleotides match TRBD2. This CDR3 has 16 amino acids. Germline CDR1 is SGDLS and CDR2 is YYNGEE. The J segment lost 7 bases and the V segment lost 1 base, leaving 8 bases of the junction unmatched. The CDR3 is CASSVLMSSGGNEQFF. The CDR3 DNA follows: TGTGCCAGCAGCGTATTGATGTCTAGCGGGGGAAATGAGCAGTTCTTC.

The chain has TRBV27 and TRBJ2-7; D is perhaps TRBD2 (7 bases). The CDR3 sequence is 15 residues long. CDR1 MNHEY and CDR2 SMNVEV come from the germline V gene (reference sequence). Trimming took off 4 bases at V and 2 bases at J, with 15 bases between the two ends. In nucleotides, the CDR3 is TGTGCCAGCAGTTCCGCCGCGGGGGCCACCTACGAGCAGTACTTC. It codes for CASSSAAGATYEQYF.

The CDR3 bases are TGTGCCAGCAGTTACGACCCGGGGAGGGTGAACACTGAAGCTTTCTTT. Its protein is CASSYDPGRVNTEAFF. The chain uses TRBV6-5 and TRBJ1-1, with no clear D. Trimming removed 2 bases from V and 0 bases from J, with 13 bases in between. This CDR3 is 16 amino acids long. Germline assignment: CDR1 MNHEY and CDR2 SVGAGI.

The J gene is TRBJ2-4, the V gene TRBV2, with a possible D match to TRBD1 (5 bases). V lost 4 bases to trimming and J lost 8 bases, with 12 bases between them. Germline V gives CDR1 SNHLY, CDR2 FYNNEI. The length of the CDR3 is 13 residues. The CDR3 here is CASSVVRADIQYF. For the CDR3, the DNA is TGTGCCAGCAGTGTCGTCAGGGCGGACATTCAGTACTTC.